The following is a T cell receptor beta chain sequence with its context. Its cognate antigen is unknown. The junction shows a germline mismatch at one end, possibly a read error. The data derive from a study of shared clonotypes between healthy human individuals. Study-level information: CD4 naive and CD4 memory each took three plates per donor, while CD8 naive took two and CD8 memory one.

CD45RA+ naive and CD45RA-negative memory subsets were separated from CD4+ cells. Overall study findings and caveats: Larger estimated richness was generally seen in naive subsets than in memory subsets. The study drew on few donors, limiting represented genetic and exposure-history diversity.

Sequencing used immunoSEQ multiplex PCR; TCRdb keeps in-frame clones, though not all of them. The sample has 740,000 or so clones, around three quarters seen once; the top ten hold 1.5% to 2%. The CDR3 loop spans 18 amino acids. CDR1 is SNHLY and CDR2 is FYNNEI in the germline V gene. The sequencing sample was made of memory CD4+ T cells sorted from blood. The subset denotes: CD45RA-negative fraction. This sequence was found in a woman between 25 and 40 years old in good health. The chain has TRBV2 and TRBJ2-2; TRBD2 matches at 10 bases. CDR3 sequence reads: CASSEFASGRSNTGELIF. The CDR3 nucleotides read TGTGCCAGCAGTGAGTTTGCTAGCGGGAGATCGAACACCGGGGAGCTGATTTTT.